This TCR beta chain is from a study of T cells after posttransplantation cyclophosphamide. Study-level points and caveats: Recipient CMV seropositivity and CMV reactivation strongly tracked TRB clonality.

In the case of this clone: Its specificity is unknown.

This CDR3 is built from 15 residues. V was clipped by 1 base and J by 4 bases, with 14 bases between them. Germline lookup yields CDR1 MNHNS and CDR2 SASEGT. Assay used: immunoSEQ multiplex PCR; TCRdb lists only in-frame clones, some missing. The table has about 46,000 clones, around nine tenths seen once. Sequencing was performed on PBMCs. The chain combines TRBV6-1 with TRBJ2-7; D is possibly TRBD1 (6 bases). This receptor was taken from a woman between 50 and 59 years old in good health and a related stem cell transplant donor. In DNA, the CDR3 is TGTGCCAGCAGTGAAGACCGAGGCAGGGGTTACGAGCAGTACTTC. This gives the protein CASSEDRGRGYEQYF.